The 22 T cell receptor beta chains in this list originate from one sample, sequenced in a study of blood T cell repertoires in COVID-19. Data came from immunoSEQ multiplex PCR; TCRdb stores just in-frame clones and leaves some out. The table lists more than 150,000 clones, 89% of them singletons, with approximately 3% in the top ten. The sample comprised peripheral blood. These TCRs come from a man aged 60 to 75 with acute or convalescent COVID-19.

The chain combines TRBV2 with TRBJ2-1; possibly TRBD2 for D (5 bases). The germline V and J ends were trimmed by 4 bases and 5 bases, with 6 bases remaining between them. Germline lookup yields CDR1 SNHLY and CDR2 FYNNEI. CDR3 length equals 12 residues. CDR3 loop: CASSVEDNEQFF. In DNA form, the CDR3 reads TGTGCCAGCAGTGTGGAGGACAATGAGCAGTTCTTC.

The V gene is TRBV7-6, the J gene TRBJ2-7, with D unresolved. With 1 base removed from V and 2 bases from J, the gap between germline ends came to 12 bases. The CDR3 loop spans 15 amino acids. CDR1 and CDR2 (germline): SGHVS, FNYEAQ. CDR3 sequence: CASSLDDGFTYEQYF. The CDR3 DNA is TGTGCCAGCAGCTTAGACGACGGGTTTACCTACGAGCAGTACTTC.

V usage is TRBV2 and J usage is TRBJ2-3; TRBD2 aligns across 9 bases. The V gene end was trimmed by 7 bases and the J gene end by 3 bases; junction bases not matched to a gene: 5. The germline V gene encodes CDR1 SNHLY and CDR2 FYNNEI. The CDR3 runs to 14 residues. CDR3 nucleotide sequence: TGTGCCAGCAAGGCGGGGGGGATGACAGATACGCAGTATTTT. Translated, it gives CASKAGGMTDTQYF.

The chain is built from TRBV6-6 and TRBJ1-5, with a weak D call TRBD1 (6 bases). Deletions cut 6 bases from V and 9 bases from J, with 12 bases between. The V gene's germline CDR1 is MNHNY and CDR2 SVGAGI (reference sequence). The CDR3 totals 12 residues. In DNA, the CDR3 is TGTGCCAGCAGGGACGGACAGTGGCCCCAGCATTTT. Its translation: CASRDGQWPQHF.

This clone was observed once. The chain combines TRBV11-1 with TRBJ2-1, with 8 nucleotides matching TRBD1. The CDR3 loop spans 15 amino acids. The germline V gene has CDR1 SGHAT and CDR2 FQDESV (reference sequence). J was trimmed by 2 bases and V by 4 bases; bases with no gene match: 4. The CDR3 nucleotides are TGTGCCAGCAGCTCGACAGGGGCCACCTACAATGAGCAGTTCTTC. This codes for CASSSTGATYNEQFF.

The chain recombines TRBV11-2 with TRBJ2-3; D is ambiguous. Per germline, CDR1 SGHAT and CDR2 FQNNGV. The CDR3 runs 12 residues. V dropped 1 base and J dropped 6 bases, with 5 bases sitting between them. CDR3 region: CASSLGGDTQYF. The DNA for the CDR3 is TGTGCCAGCAGCTTAGGTGGCGATACGCAGTATTTT. Variable domain in full (rest from reference TRBV11-2 and TRBJ2-3): EAGVAQSPRYKIIEKRQSVAFWCNPISGHATLYWYQQILGQGPKLLIQFQNNGVVDDSQLPKDRFSAERLKGVDSTLKIQPAKLEDSAVYLCASSLGGDTQYFGPGTRLTVL.

This chain uses TRBV4-1 with TRBJ1-2; no clear D. Trimming stripped 3 bases from V and 11 bases from J, with 19 bases between. Looked up from germline, CDR1 is MGHRA and CDR2 is YSYEKL. The CDR3 spans 14 residues. CDR3 DNA sequence: TGCGCCAGCAGCCATGAGACCGGCCCTCGGGGATACACCTTC. It encodes CASSHETGPRGYTF.

This clone was picked up one time. The chain has TRBV5-4 and TRBJ2-5, with 7 bases lining up with TRBD2. Germline V gene data show CDR1 as SGHNT and CDR2 as YYREEE (reference sequence). The length of the CDR3 is 13 residues. V trimming: 4 bases; J trimming: 5 bases; junction bases outside the gene matches: 5. CDR3 nucleotides: TGTGCCAGCAGCCGGGGGGTTCGGGAGACCCAGTACTTC. Its translation: CASSRGVRETQYF.

The chain employs TRBV10-1 and TRBJ1-2; TRBD1 is a possible D gene (6 bases). CDR1 is WNHNN and CDR2 is SYGVQD in the germline V gene (reference sequence). V lost 2 bases and J lost 8, with 21 bases in between. The CDR3 has 16 residues. CDR3 bases: TGCGCCAGCAGTGAGCGCAGAAAAGACAGGACGCACGGCTACACCTTC. As protein: CASSERRKDRTHGYTF.

The rearrangement joins TRBV12-5 to TRBJ2-3, with D maybe TRBD2 (7 bases). Germline lookup yields CDR1 LGHNT and CDR2 FRNRAP. The CDR3 is 16 residues long. V lost 0 bases to trimming and J lost 1 base, with 11 bases between them. Here the CDR3 reads CASGLVGGDRTDTQYF. For the CDR3, the DNA is TGTGCTAGTGGTTTGGTAGGGGGGGATCGCACAGATACGCAGTATTTT. Together with reference TRBV12-5 and TRBJ2-3, the CDR3 gives the full variable domain: DARVTQTPRHKVTEMGQEVTMRCQPILGHNTVFWYRQTMMQGLELLAYFRNRAPLDDSGMPKDRFSAEMPDATLATLKIQPSEPRDSAVYFCASGLVGGDRTDTQYFGPGTRLTVL.

This sequence joins TRBV5-1 and TRBJ1-1; D is unresolved. The germline CDR1 and CDR2 sequences are SGHRS and YFSETQ. V was shortened by 0 bases and J by 7 bases, with 7 bases between the two germline ends. This CDR3 has 12 residues. CDR3 residues: CASSLVGSEAFF. The CDR3 DNA reads TGCGCCAGCAGCTTGGTGGGCAGTGAAGCTTTCTTT.

This chain links TRBV19 with TRBJ1-2; 11 bases match TRBD1. In germline, CDR1 is LNHDA, CDR2 SQIVND (reference sequence). V shed 4 bases, J shed 4 bases, and the junction held 5 bases outside the gene matches. The CDR3 is made up of 15 amino acids. The CDR3 nucleotides are TGTGCCAGTAGTAACACCGGGACAGGGGGCTATGGCTACACCTTC. Encoded protein: CASSNTGTGGYGYTF.

The V gene is TRBV5-1, the J gene TRBJ2-1; 15 bases fit TRBD2. This CDR3 contains 18 residues. Trimming cost V 3 bases and J 4 bases; bases outside gene matches: 8. Per the germline V gene, CDR1 is SGHRS and CDR2 is YFSETQ. CDR3: CASSYGLAGGHAYNEQFF. CDR3 nucleotide sequence: TGCGCCAGCAGCTATGGACTAGCGGGGGGGCATGCTTACAATGAGCAGTTCTTC.

V gene TRBV7-2 combines with J gene TRBJ1-1; TRBD1 matches 7 bases. The CDR3 runs to 14 residues. Germline trimming cut 5 bases from V and 5 bases from J; bases unmatched to any gene: 8. Germline V gene data show CDR1 as SGHTA and CDR2 as FQGNSA. CDR3 sequence (DNA): TGTGCCAGCAGCGGGGGACAGTGGGGGACTGAAGCTTTCTTT. Translated, it gives CASSGGQWGTEAFF.

V and J are TRBV3-1 (or the pseudogene TRBV3-2) and TRBJ1-3; no definite D call. V lost 1 base to trimming and J lost 6 bases, with 4 bases between them. Germline V gives CDR1 LGHDT, CDR2 YNNKEL (reference sequence). The CDR3 has 12 amino acids. Written as DNA, the CDR3 is TGTGCCAGCAGCCAAGGGGCAAACACCATATATTTT. This codes for CASSQGANTIYF.

The chain carries TRBV5-1 and TRBJ1-6; TRBD1 might be the D (6 bases). The V and J ends lost 4 bases and 7 bases respectively, with 12 bases between them. The CDR3 extends over 14 amino acids. In germline, CDR1 is SGHRS, CDR2 YFSETQ. The CDR3 sequence is CASSVTGDNSPLHF. In DNA form, the CDR3 reads TGCGCCAGCAGCGTGACAGGAGACAATTCACCCCTCCACTTT.

Of note for this clone: The same CDR3 can be traced to other DNA sequences in this sample. The chain joins TRBV12-3 or TRBV12-4 to TRBJ2-7; D is possibly TRBD1 (5 bases). V was shortened by 6 bases and J by 3 bases, with 12 bases between the two germline ends. The CDR3 has 13 residues. The CDR3 loop reads CASRRQGNYEQYF. The CDR3 DNA follows: TGTGCCAGCAGGCGTCAGGGAAACTACGAGCAGTACTTC.

This sequence joins TRBV4-2 and TRBJ2-3, with 8 bases matching TRBD1. Trimming cost V 3 bases and J 0 bases; bases outside gene matches: 5. The CDR3 is made up of 16 amino acids. Germline loops: CDR1 LGHNA, CDR2 YNFKEQ. CDR3 loop: CASSHRQGPSTDTQYF. DNA for the CDR3: TGTGCCAGCAGCCACCGACAGGGGCCTAGCACAGATACGCAGTATTTT.

V usage is TRBV7-9 and J usage is TRBJ2-7; 12 bases align to TRBD2. The germline V gene encodes CDR1 SEHNR and CDR2 FQNEAQ (reference sequence). V shed 4 bases, J shed 7 bases, and the junction held 11 bases outside the gene matches. The CDR3 extends over 16 amino acids. The CDR3 loop reads CASSSSRLAGAWEQYF. The CDR3 nucleotides are TGTGCCAGCAGCTCCTCCCGACTAGCGGGGGCATGGGAGCAGTACTTC.

The chain recombines TRBV3-1 (or the pseudogene TRBV3-2) with TRBJ1-6, with unresolved D. Trimming left V 1 base short and J 0 bases short, with 19 bases between. CDR1 is LGHDT and CDR2 is YNNKEL in the germline V gene (reference sequence). This CDR3 is 20 amino acids long. The chain's CDR3 is CASSQVAPTDGSSYNSPLHF. In DNA, the CDR3 is TGTGCCAGCAGCCAAGTAGCCCCAACCGACGGTAGCTCCTATAATTCACCCCTCCACTTT.

This clone appeared many times. V usage is TRBV30 and J usage is TRBJ1-5; the D is unclear. This CDR3 contains 15 residues. Deletions cut 0 bases from V and 4 bases from J, with 13 bases between. CDR1 and CDR2 (germline): GTSNPN, SVGIG (reference sequence). The CDR3 region has the DNA TGTGCCTGGAGTGTACGGTCTGCGGGTAATCAGCCCCAGCATTTT. It specifies CAWSVRSAGNQPQHF.

This sequence joins TRBV11-2 and TRBJ2-1; D not resolved. With 0 bases removed from V and 10 bases from J, the gap between germline ends came to 10 bases. Germline CDR1 reads SGHAT; CDR2 reads FQNNGV. The CDR3 spans 13 residues. CDR3 sequence reads: CASSLEPLKEQFF. The CDR3 nucleotides are TGTGCCAGCAGCTTAGAACCCCTAAAAGAGCAGTTCTTC. Drawing the rest from reference TRBV11-2 and TRBJ2-1, the complete variable domain is EAGVAQSPRYKIIEKRQSVAFWCNPISGHATLYWYQQILGQGPKLLIQFQNNGVVDDSQLPKDRFSAERLKGVDSTLKIQPAKLEDSAVYLCASSLEPLKEQFFGPGTRLTVL.